This T cell receptor beta chain was recorded in a study of T-cell reconstitution after alpha-beta-depleted transplantation in children. Study findings and constraints: At one year after transplant, newly produced T cells mostly accounted for T-cell counts and diversity. About two months after transplant, alpha-beta T cells reportedly came from several hundred expanded graft clones. Several patients had high TCRbeta diversity at day 60; it came from surviving recipient T cells and thymic progenitors.

Details on this clonotype: Its antigen is unidentified.

The CDR3 has 15 amino acids. The germline V gene encodes CDR1 SGHTA and CDR2 FQGNSA. V was pared by 7 bases and J by 4 bases, with 16 bases between. Unique molecular identifiers were incorporated into the prepared TCRbeta library. TCRdb analysed the PCR reads with MiXCR anew, one entry per CDR3 protein. Of about a million distinct CDR3 sequences in the sample, roughly 29% were seen once. The chain couples TRBV7-2 to TRBJ2-2; perhaps TRBD1 as D (6 bases). The sequenced sample was PBMCs, mostly from graft donor cells, obtained 360 days after TCRalphabeta/CD19-depleted stem cell transplant. This TCR derives from a boy less than two years old who had a stem cell transplant for SCID, so the T cells may come from the graft donor. The CDR3 DNA reads TGTGCCAGCACCTCCCCGACAGGAATCACCGGGGAGCTGTTTTTT. Protein: CASTSPTGITGELFF.